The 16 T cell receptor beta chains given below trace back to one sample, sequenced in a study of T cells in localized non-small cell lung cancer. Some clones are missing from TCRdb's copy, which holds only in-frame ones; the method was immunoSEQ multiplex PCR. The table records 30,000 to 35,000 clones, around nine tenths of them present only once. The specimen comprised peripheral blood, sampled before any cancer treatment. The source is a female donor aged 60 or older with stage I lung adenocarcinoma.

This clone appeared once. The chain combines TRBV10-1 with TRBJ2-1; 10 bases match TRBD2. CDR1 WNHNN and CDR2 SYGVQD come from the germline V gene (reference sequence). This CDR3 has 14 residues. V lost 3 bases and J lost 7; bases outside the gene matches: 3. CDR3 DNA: TGCGCCAGCAGTGACAGCGGGAGGGCGAATGAGCAGTTCTTC. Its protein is CASSDSGRANEQFF.

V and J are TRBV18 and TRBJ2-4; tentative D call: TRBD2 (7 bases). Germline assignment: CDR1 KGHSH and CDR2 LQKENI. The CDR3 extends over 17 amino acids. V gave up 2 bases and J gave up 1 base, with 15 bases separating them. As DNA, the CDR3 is TGTGCCAGCTCACCAGCCTCACAGGGAGGGGCCAAAAACATTCAGTACTTC. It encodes CASSPASQGGAKNIQYF. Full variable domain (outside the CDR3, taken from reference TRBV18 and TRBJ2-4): NAGVMQNPRHLVRRRGQEARLRCSPMKGHSHVYWYRQLPEEGLKFMVYLQKENIIDESGMPKERFSAEFPKEGPSILRIQQVVRGDSAAYFCASSPASQGGAKNIQYFGAGTRLSVL.

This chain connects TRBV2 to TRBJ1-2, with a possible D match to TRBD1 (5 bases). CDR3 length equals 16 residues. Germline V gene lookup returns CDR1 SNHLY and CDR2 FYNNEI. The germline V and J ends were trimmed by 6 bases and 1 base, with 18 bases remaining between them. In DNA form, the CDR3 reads TGTGCCAGCAGCCGGGGGGTGGCAGCCCTTAACTATGGCTACACCTTC. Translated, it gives CASSRGVAALNYGYTF.

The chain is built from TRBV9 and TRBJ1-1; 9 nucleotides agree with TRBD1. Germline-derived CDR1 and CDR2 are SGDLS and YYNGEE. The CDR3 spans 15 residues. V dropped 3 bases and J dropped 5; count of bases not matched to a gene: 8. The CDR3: CASSEGGQGRTEAFF. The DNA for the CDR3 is TGTGCCAGCAGCGAGGGGGGACAGGGTAGGACTGAAGCTTTCTTT.

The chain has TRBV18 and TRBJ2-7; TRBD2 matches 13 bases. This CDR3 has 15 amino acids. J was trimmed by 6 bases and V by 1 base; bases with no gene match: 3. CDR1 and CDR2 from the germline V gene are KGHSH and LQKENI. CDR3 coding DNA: TGTGCCAGCTCACCACGGGGACTAGCGGGGAGCGAGCAGTACTTC. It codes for CASSPRGLAGSEQYF. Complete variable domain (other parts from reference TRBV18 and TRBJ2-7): NAGVMQNPRHLVRRRGQEARLRCSPMKGHSHVYWYRQLPEEGLKFMVYLQKENIIDESGMPKERFSAEFPKEGPSILRIQQVVRGDSAAYFCASSPRGLAGSEQYFGPGTRLTVT.

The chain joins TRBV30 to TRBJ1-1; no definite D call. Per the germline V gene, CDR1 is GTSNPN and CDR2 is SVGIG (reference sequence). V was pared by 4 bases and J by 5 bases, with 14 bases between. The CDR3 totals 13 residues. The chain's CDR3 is CAWTLTGETEAFF. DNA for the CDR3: TGTGCCTGGACCCTGACGGGTGAGACTGAAGCTTTCTTT.

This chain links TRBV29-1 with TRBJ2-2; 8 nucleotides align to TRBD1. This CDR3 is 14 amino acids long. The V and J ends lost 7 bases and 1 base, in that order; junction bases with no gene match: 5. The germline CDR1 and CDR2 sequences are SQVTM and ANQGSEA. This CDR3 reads CSARDRLNTGELFF. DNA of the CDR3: TGCAGCGCCCGGGACAGGCTGAACACCGGGGAGCTGTTTTTT.

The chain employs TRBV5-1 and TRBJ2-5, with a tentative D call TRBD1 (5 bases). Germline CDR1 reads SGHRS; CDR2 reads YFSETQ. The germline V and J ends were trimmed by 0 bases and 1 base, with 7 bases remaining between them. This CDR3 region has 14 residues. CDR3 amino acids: CASSLDRGQETQYF. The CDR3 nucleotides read TGCGCCAGCAGCTTGGATAGGGGCCAAGAGACCCAGTACTTC.

CDR3 sequence reads: CASSLGWGNTEAFF. The CDR3 nucleotides read TGTGCCAGCAGCTTAGGTTGGGGGAACACTGAAGCTTTCTTT. This chain joins TRBV7-2 and TRBJ1-1; no clear D. CDR1 SGHTA and CDR2 FQGNSA come from the germline V gene. V was cut by 1 base and J by 1 base, with 7 bases left in between. This CDR3 region has 14 residues.

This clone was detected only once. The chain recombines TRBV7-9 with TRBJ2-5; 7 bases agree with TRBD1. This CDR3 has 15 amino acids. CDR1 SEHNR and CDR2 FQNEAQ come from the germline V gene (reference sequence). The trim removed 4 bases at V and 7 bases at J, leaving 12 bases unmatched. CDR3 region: CASSSHRGLEVTQYF. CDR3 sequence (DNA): TGTGCCAGCAGCTCCCACAGGGGTTTGGAGGTGACCCAGTACTTC.

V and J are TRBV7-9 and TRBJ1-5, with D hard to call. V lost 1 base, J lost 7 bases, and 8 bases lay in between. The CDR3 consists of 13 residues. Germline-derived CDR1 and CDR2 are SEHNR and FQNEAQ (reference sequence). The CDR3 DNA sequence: TGTGCCAGCAGCTTAGGGGCTGGGCAGCCCCAGCATTTT. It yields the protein CASSLGAGQPQHF. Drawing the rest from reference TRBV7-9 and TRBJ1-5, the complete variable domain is DTGVSQNPRHKITKRGQNVTFRCDPISEHNRLYWYRQTLGQGPEFLTYFQNEAQLEKSRLLSDRFSAERPKGSFSTLEIQRTEQGDSAMYLCASSLGAGQPQHFGDGTRLSIL.

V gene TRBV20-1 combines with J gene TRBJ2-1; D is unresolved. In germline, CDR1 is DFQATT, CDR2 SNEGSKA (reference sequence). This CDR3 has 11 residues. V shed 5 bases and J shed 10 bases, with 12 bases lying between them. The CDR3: CSAGRLGEQFF. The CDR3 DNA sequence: TGCAGTGCTGGGCGCCTGGGGGAGCAGTTCTTC.

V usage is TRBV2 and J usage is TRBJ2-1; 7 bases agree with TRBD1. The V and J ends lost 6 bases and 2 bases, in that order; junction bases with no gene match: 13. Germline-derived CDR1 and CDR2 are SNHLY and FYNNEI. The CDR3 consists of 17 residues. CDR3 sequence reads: CASRPEQGPIPYNEQFF. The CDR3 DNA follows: TGTGCCAGCAGGCCAGAACAGGGGCCAATCCCCTACAATGAGCAGTTCTTC.

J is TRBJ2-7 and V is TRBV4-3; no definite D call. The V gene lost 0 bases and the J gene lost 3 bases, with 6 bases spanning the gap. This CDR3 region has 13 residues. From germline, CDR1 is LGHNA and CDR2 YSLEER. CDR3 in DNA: TGCGCCAGCAGCCAAGATGTGGTCTACGAGCAGTACTTC. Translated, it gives CASSQDVVYEQYF.

DNA for the CDR3: TGTGCCAGCAGCCCTCGGGGAGGTGAAAAACTGTTTTTT. Translating gives CASSPRGGEKLFF. The chain links TRBV5-4 to TRBJ1-4; D remains ambiguous. The CDR3 has 13 residues. Germline CDR1 and CDR2: SGHNT and YYREEE (reference sequence). V lost 4 bases and J 7 bases, leaving 11 bases between the germline ends.

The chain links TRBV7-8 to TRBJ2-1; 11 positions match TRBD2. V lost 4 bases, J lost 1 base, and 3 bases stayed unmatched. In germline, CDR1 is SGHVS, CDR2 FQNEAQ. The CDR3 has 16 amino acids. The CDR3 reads CASSSGLAGSYNEQFF. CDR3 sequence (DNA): TGTGCCAGCAGCTCCGGACTAGCGGGTTCCTACAATGAGCAGTTCTTC.